This TCR beta chain comes out of a study of blood T cell repertoires in COVID-19. The CDR3 extends over 17 amino acids. Looked up from germline, CDR1 is MNHEY and CDR2 is SMNVEV (reference sequence). Losses at the gene ends were 5 bases for V and 4 bases for J; bases not matched to a gene: 12. In this sample, this clone turned up once. The protocol was immunoSEQ multiplex PCR, while the TCRdb copy is restricted to in-frame clones and leaves out a portion. The sample holds 100,000 or so clones, about 80% seen once. Sequencing was carried out using peripheral blood. V is TRBV27 and J is TRBJ1-5, with 9 bases aligning to TRBD1. The clonotype was recovered from a human donor in a cohort sampled during active COVID-19. DNA for the CDR3: TGTGCCAGCAGTCCCTCAGAACAGGGGGCCTGGAATCAGCCCCAGCATTTT. This encodes CASSPSEQGAWNQPQHF.